The 26 T cell receptor beta chains below were found in one sample sequenced in a study of regulatory T cells in long-lasting Graves disease. Documented time point: newly diagnosed GD, antithyroid drugs for less than 3 months. PBMCs were the source of the RNA used for TCR sequencing. HTBI primers from iRepertoire and Arm-PCR of CDR3 regions yielded the TCR beta libraries. TCRdb redid the calling of the multiplex PCR reads with MiXCR, one entry per CDR3 protein. The repertoire has fewer than 500,000 distinct CDR3 sequences, around 15% of them found once; the top ten carry about 12%. These sequences were also reported in another study, on T cells in Graves' hyperthyroidism and ophthalmopathy.

This sample comprised peripheral blood mononuclear cells (PBMCs), obtained at new diagnosis, from a patient treated with antithyroid drugs. Receptors were obtained from a man aged 40-49 years with Graves disease.

The chain is built from TRBV20-1 and TRBJ2-2; 11 bases match TRBD2. Germline loops: CDR1 DFQATT, CDR2 SNEGSKA (reference sequence). After removal of 6 bases from V and 4 bases from J, the junction contained 10 bases not matched to a gene. The CDR3 loop spans 16 amino acids. The CDR3 DNA follows: TGCAGTGCCCGGACTAGCGGGCTGGTTAGCACCGGGGAGCTGTTTTTT. This codes for CSARTSGLVSTGELFF.

The rearrangement joins TRBV9 to TRBJ2-3, with TRBD2 matching 9 bases. The V segment lost 3 bases and the J segment 4 bases; nucleotides outside the gene matches: 9. The CDR3 totals 16 residues. Germline V lookup: CDR1 SGDLS, CDR2 YYNGEE. The CDR3 is CASSEAGGGSADTQYF. DNA for the CDR3: TGTGCCAGCAGCGAGGCGGGAGGGGGGTCGGCAGATACGCAGTATTTT.

This clonotype was seen at least ten times. One junction end disagrees with the germline gene, perhaps due to a read error. The rearrangement links TRBV5-1 to TRBJ2-5; no clear D gene. The germline V gene has CDR1 SGHRS and CDR2 YFSETQ. This CDR3 contains 13 residues. The CDR3 region has the DNA TGTGCCAGCAGCTTAGGACGGCAAGAGACCCAGTACTTC. Translating gives CASSLGRQETQYF.

This clonotype was counted a few times. The rearrangement joins TRBV19 to TRBJ2-2; no clear D gene. V lost 2 bases and J 5 bases, leaving 9 bases between the germline ends. The CDR3 covers 14 residues. Germline CDR1 LNHDA, CDR2 SQIVND (reference sequence). In nucleotides, the CDR3 is TGTGCCAGTAGTATACGATGGGGAACCGGGGAGCTGTTTTTT. Amino acids: CASSIRWGTGELFF. Filled out from reference TRBV19 and TRBJ2-2, the complete variable domain reads DGGITQSPKYLFRKEGQNVTLSCEQNLNHDAMYWYRQDPGQGLRLIYYSQIVNDFQKGDIAEGYSVSREKKESFPLTVTSAQKNPTAFYLCASSIRWGTGELFFGEGSRLTVL.

CDR3 coding DNA: TGTGCCAGCAGCTTTGGACAGGGGGTGTACCAAGAGACCCAGTACTTC. This gives the protein CASSFGQGVYQETQYF. The rearrangement joins TRBV7-2 to TRBJ2-5, with TRBD1 identical over 10 bases. This CDR3 spans 16 amino acids. Germline lookup yields CDR1 SGHTA and CDR2 FQGNSA. V shed 3 bases and J 0 bases; nucleotides not matched to a gene: 4.

Notes on this clonotype: This sequence is one base from a far larger clone and is likely a read error. J is TRBJ1-1 and V is TRBV2; weak D call: TRBD1 (6 bases). CDR1 is SNHLY and CDR2 is FYNNEI in the germline V gene. The length of the CDR3 is 13 residues. CDR3 coding DNA: TGTGCCAGCAGCGGGACAAAGAACACTGGAGCTTTCTTT. The encoded protein is CASSGTKNTGAFF.

The chain couples TRBV2 to TRBJ1-2; a weak D match, TRBD1 (5 bases). Trimming pared 3 bases from V and 2 bases from J, leaving 13 bases between. CDR1 SNHLY and CDR2 FYNNEI come from the germline V gene. The CDR3 is made up of 15 amino acids. Here the CDR3 reads CASSEVGRGNYGYTF. The CDR3 DNA sequence: TGTGCCAGCAGTGAGGTGGGACGGGGAAACTATGGCTACACCTTC. The entire variable domain, with the rest obtained from reference TRBV2 and TRBJ1-2, is as follows: EPEVTQTPSHQVTQMGQEVILRCVPISNHLYFYWYRQILGQKVEFLVSFYNNEISEKSEIFDDQFSVERPDGSNFTLKIRSTKLEDSAMYFCASSEVGRGNYGYTFGSGTRLTVV.

This clonotype was seen ten or more times. The CDR3 sequence: CASPGGTQETQYF. CDR3 bases: TGTGCCAGCCCGGGCGGGACCCAAGAGACCCAGTACTTC. The rearrangement links TRBV2 to TRBJ2-5; D possibly corresponds to TRBD2 (6 bases). The germline CDR1 and CDR2 sequences are SNHLY and FYNNEI. The CDR3 totals 13 residues. V lost 8 bases and J 1 base, leaving 11 bases between the germline ends.

The chain joins TRBV24-1 to TRBJ2-2; D is uncertain. Germline CDR1 is KGHDR and CDR2 is SFDVKD. The V end lost 5 bases, the J end lost 3 bases, and 9 bases lay between the germline ends. CDR3 length equals 14 residues. The CDR3, as DNA: TGTGCCACCAGTGGTAGACCCGACACCGGGGAGCTGTTTTTT. This translates into CATSGRPDTGELFF.

This clonotype was counted many times. The chain joins TRBV11-2 to TRBJ2-7; D may match TRBD1 or TRBD2 (6 bases each). The CDR3 runs 16 residues. CDR1 SGHAT and CDR2 FQNNGV come from the germline V gene. V was clipped by 2 bases and J by 0 bases, with 14 bases between them. As DNA, the CDR3 is TGTGCCAGCAGCTTAATACGGGGGCCGAGCTCCTACGAGCAGTACTTC. It translates to CASSLIRGPSSYEQYF.

The chain carries TRBV12-3 or TRBV12-4 and TRBJ2-3; TRBD1 aligns across 9 bases. This CDR3 contains 14 residues. V gave up 7 bases and J gave up 4 bases; unmatched junction bases: 6. This CDR3 reads CASIRTGVADTQYF. For the CDR3, the DNA is TGTGCCAGCATTAGGACAGGGGTGGCAGATACGCAGTATTTT.

Notes on this clonotype: Likely a read error: the CDR3 ends without its conserved phenylalanine or tryptophan. The DNA is omitted, as the CDR3 cannot be located on it reliably, and the CDR3 follows TCRdb's listing. The chain joins TRBV12-5 to TRBJ1-6; TRBD1, the D gene given by the table, was not confirmed from the DNA. The CDR3 spans 9 amino acids, including both terminal residues. Germline CDR1 is LGHNT and CDR2 is FRNRAP. CDR3 sequence reads: CASGLQGSP.

This clonotype was detected ten times or more. The J gene is TRBJ2-1, the V gene TRBV7-9; 11 positions agree with TRBD2. Germline V gene sequence: CDR1 SEHNR, CDR2 FQNEAQ (reference sequence). The CDR3 is 19 amino acids. Trimming removed 3 bases from V and 0 bases from J; junction bases left unmatched: 10. The CDR3 DNA reads as TGTGCCAGCAGCTTCGGTCTGGGACTAGCGGCAGACTCCTACAATGAGCAGTTCTTC. Amino acids: CASSFGLGLAADSYNEQFF.

This chain joins TRBV20-1 and TRBJ2-1; 10 bases are shared with TRBD2. Germline V gene data show CDR1 as DFQATT and CDR2 as SNEGSKA (reference sequence). V shed 6 bases, J shed 6 bases, and the junction held 11 bases outside the gene matches. This CDR3 spans 15 amino acids. Written as DNA, the CDR3 is TGCAGTGCGCCGCTTAGGACTAGCGGCCTCAATGAGCAGTTCTTC. It encodes CSAPLRTSGLNEQFF.

With regard to this clonotype: This could be a read error, since a much larger clone is one nucleotide away. V gene TRBV5-1 combines with J gene TRBJ2-2, with D uncertain. This CDR3 is 14 amino acids long. Germline CDR1 SGHRS, CDR2 YFSETQ. This CDR3 is CASSAGADTEELFF. In DNA form, the CDR3 reads TGCGCCAGCAGCGCCGGAGCTGACACCGAGGAGCTGTTTTTT.

This clonotype was observed many times. The rearrangement links TRBV5-4 to TRBJ2-3; D call uncertain. CDR1 SGHNT and CDR2 YYREEE come from the germline V gene (reference sequence). The CDR3 has 15 amino acids. Trimming pared 0 bases from V and 0 bases from J, leaving 8 bases between. Here the CDR3 DNA reads TGTGCCAGCAGCTTGGGGCTAACCAGCACAGATACGCAGTATTTT. Translation: CASSLGLTSTDTQYF.

The rearrangement uses TRBV3-1 and TRBJ2-1; D might be TRBD2 (5 bases). The CDR3 length is 15 residues. V was clipped by 4 bases and J by 2 bases, with 12 bases between them. CDR1 and CDR2 (germline): LGHDT, YNNKEL (reference sequence). The CDR3 loop reads CASSLATTAYNEQFF. The CDR3 coding sequence is TGTGCCAGCAGCCTTGCGACTACCGCCTACAATGAGCAGTTCTTC.

This clonotype has a count of ten or more. The rearrangement links TRBV18 to TRBJ1-5, with 7 bases fitting TRBD1. Germline-derived CDR1 and CDR2 are KGHSH and LQKENI. J was trimmed by 2 bases and V by 6 bases; bases with no gene match: 7. This CDR3 region has 15 residues. The CDR3 is CASSATGSGNQPQHF. The CDR3 bases are TGTGCCAGCTCTGCGACAGGGTCGGGCAATCAGCCCCAGCATTTT.

At least ten counts were recorded for this clonotype. V and J are TRBV6-2 or TRBV6-3 and TRBJ2-3; TRBD2 matches 11 bases. The ends lost 5 bases at V and 5 bases at J; junction bases unmatched: 12. This CDR3 has 17 residues. Germline CDR1 MNHEY, CDR2 SVGEGT. In DNA, the CDR3 is TGTGCCAGCAGTATAGCGGGAGGGCCTTTTACTCTAGATACGCAGTATTTT. This translates into CASSIAGGPFTLDTQYF.

The chain joins TRBV30 to TRBJ1-6; TRBD1 matches 9 bases. The V gene end was trimmed by 4 bases and the J gene end by 5 bases; junction bases not matched to a gene: 3. Germline-derived CDR1 and CDR2 are GTSNPN and SVGIG (reference sequence). This CDR3 has 14 residues. In DNA, the CDR3 is TGTGCCTGGAACCGGGACAGGGATAATTCACCCCTCCACTTT. It translates to CAWNRDRDNSPLHF.

The rearrangement uses TRBV6-1 and TRBJ2-7, with 8 nucleotides matching TRBD2. Germline V gives CDR1 MNHNS, CDR2 SASEGT. The CDR3 is 14 residues long. The junction had 2 bases not matched to a gene; V was cut back by 2 bases and J by 2 bases. CDR3 nucleotide sequence: TGTGCCAGCAGTGAACAACTAGCGGCCTACGAGCAGTACTTC. This codes for CASSEQLAAYEQYF.

This clonotype was counted ten times or more. The chain couples TRBV18 to TRBJ1-1; no clear D gene. CDR3 length equals 13 residues. V lost 2 bases, J lost 3 bases, and 7 bases lay in between. Germline V lookup: CDR1 KGHSH, CDR2 LQKENI. The CDR3 DNA sequence: TGTGCCAGCTCACCATCGGTTGACACTGAAGCTTTCTTT. Translated: CASSPSVDTEAFF.

This clonotype was observed at least ten times. The CDR3 DNA reads TGTGCCAGCAGTTCTTTTAGGTTGGGCGGTAACTACAATGAGCAGTTCTTC. This translates into CASSSFRLGGNYNEQFF. J is TRBJ2-1 and V is TRBV28, with D unresolved. The germline V gene encodes CDR1 MDHEN and CDR2 SYDVKM. The V gene lost 4 bases and the J gene lost 3 bases, with 19 bases spanning the gap. This CDR3 has 17 residues. The full variable domain, with the rest looked up from reference TRBV28 and TRBJ2-1, is DVKVTQSSRYLVKRTGEKVFLECVQDMDHENMFWYRQDPGLGLRLIYFSYDVKMKEKGDIPEGYSVSREKKERFSLILESASTNQTSMYLCASSSFRLGGNYNEQFFGPGTRLTVL.

Written as DNA, the CDR3 is TGTGCCAGCAGCCCTACGACAGGGGTGGTCACTGAAGCTTTCTTT. It specifies CASSPTTGVVTEAFF. V gene TRBV3-1 combines with J gene TRBJ1-1; 8 bases fit TRBD1. From germline, CDR1 is LGHDT and CDR2 YNNKEL (reference sequence). The CDR3 is 15 residues long. With 4 bases clipped from V and 4 bases from J, the junction kept 8 bases outside the gene matches.

This clonotype was seen a handful of times. This may stem from a read error, because a much larger clone lies one nucleotide away. Lacking the conserved final phenylalanine or tryptophan, this CDR3 likely reflects a read error. The V gene is TRBV3-1, the J gene TRBJ2-1, with 7 bases identical to TRBD2. This CDR3 is 15 amino acids long. Germline CDR1 LGHDT, CDR2 YNNKEL (reference sequence). The V segment lost 3 bases and the J segment 3 bases; nucleotides outside the gene matches: 5. The CDR3 loop is CASSHEGTNYNEQFL. The CDR3 DNA follows: TGTGCCAGCAGCCACGAGGGGACTAACTACAATGAGCAGTTCCTC.

This clonotype was picked up a small number of times. The chain uses TRBV19 and TRBJ2-7; possibly TRBD1 for D (6 bases). Per the germline V gene, CDR1 is LNHDA and CDR2 is SQIVND (reference sequence). The CDR3 totals 15 residues. V was cut by 7 bases and J by 5 bases, with 21 bases left in between. CDR3 sequence: CASTPTPGTLHEQYF. The CDR3 DNA follows: TGTGCCAGTACCCCGACCCCTGGGACACTCCACGAGCAGTACTTC.